Listed below are T cell receptor beta chains from one sample, sequenced in a study of shared clonotypes between healthy human individuals. TCRdb's table, derived via immunoSEQ multiplex PCR, lists solely in-frame clones and lacks some. Of about 2.4 million clones in the sample, over 85% were seen once. Sequenced sample: naive CD4+ T cells from PBMCs. The receptor source for this set is a young man in good health. Some clones in this sample may be carry-over from other donors' samples. Each CDR3 is given with its conserved first and last residue. A D gene is named only where the DNA matches it firmly. Only some rows state a clone size, as once, few, many or a class for expanded clones.

clone_size j_call v_call d_call cdr3_nt cdr3_aa
. TRBJ1-2 TRBV28 . TGTGCCAGCAGTTCCCCCGGTATATCGGGCTACACCTTC CASSSPGISGYTF
. TRBJ1-1 TRBV7-2 . TGTGCCAGCAGCTACAGGACGGGGAACACTGAAGCTTTCTTT CASSYRTGNTEAFF
. TRBJ2-1 TRBV5-4 TRBD2 TGTGCCAGCAGTTCGGGACTAGCGTACGAGCAGTTCTTC CASSSGLAYEQFF
once TRBJ1-2 TRBV29-1 . TGCAGCGTTGAAGACCGGGACGGCTACACCTTC CSVEDRDGYTF
. TRBJ2-2 TRBV2 . TGTGCCAGCAGGGGGGACTCCAACACCGGGGAGCTGTTTTTT CASRGDSNTGELFF
. TRBJ1-1 TRBV2 . TGTGCCAGCAGTGAAGAGGTCAGTGAAGCTTTCTTT CASSEEVSEAFF
once TRBJ2-1 TRBV14 TRBD1 TGTGCCAGCAGCCAACTGGACAGGGGGCTTGGCAATGAGCAGTTCTTC CASSQLDRGLGNEQFF
. TRBJ1-2 TRBV5-1 . TGCGCCAGCAGACTGGACACTAACTATGGCTACACCTTC CASRLDTNYGYTF
. TRBJ2-1 TRBV15 TRBD1 TGTGCCACCAGCAGGGGGACAGCAACCTACAATGAGCAGTTCTTC CATSRGTATYNEQFF
. TRBJ2-5 TRBV6-6 . TGTGCCAGCAGCCGCGTACAAGGAGAGACCCAGTACTTC CASSRVQGETQYF
. TRBJ1-3 TRBV9 TRBD1 TGTGCCAGCAGCGAACGGACAGGGGAGGGCGAAAACACCATATATTTT CASSERTGEGENTIYF
. TRBJ2-5 TRBV9 . TGTGCCAGCAGCGTCAGCTACAGCGGGACCCAGTACTTC CASSVSYSGTQYF
. TRBJ1-2 TRBV6-5 TRBD1 TGTGCCAGCAGTCCCTACAGGGGAGGCTACACCTTC CASSPYRGGYTF
. TRBJ1-6 TRBV6-5 . TGTGCCAGCAGTTACAACAGGGCTAATTCACCCCTCCACTTT CASSYNRANSPLHF
. TRBJ1-1 TRBV11-2 TRBD1 TGTGCCAGCAGACCCGGGACAGGGGGGACTGAAGCTTTCTTT CASRPGTGGTEAFF
. TRBJ2-3 TRBV7-9 . TGTGCCAGCAGCCTGGGACTTAGCACAGATACGCAGTATTTT CASSLGLSTDTQYF